This entry lists 26 T cell receptor beta chains sequenced from one sample in a study of T cell clonotyping in hematopoietic cell transplantation. The table came from immunoSEQ multiplex PCR; TCRdb's copy has only in-frame clones and leaves some out. The sample holds a few thousand clones; around three quarters are singletons and the top ten take more than 10%. This specimen was peripheral blood mononuclear cells, taken 30 days after allogeneic stem cell transplant. The receptor source for this set is a male patient in his sixties who had an allogeneic stem cell transplant from an unrelated donor, so the T cells may come from the graft donor. Some clones in this sample may be carry-over from other donors' samples.

This chain links TRBV6-5 with TRBJ2-7; 7 bases line up with TRBD1. This CDR3 comprises 14 residues. Trimming cost V 2 bases and J 6 bases; bases outside gene matches: 7. Germline V gives CDR1 MNHEY, CDR2 SVGAGI. In DNA form, the CDR3 reads TGTGCCAGCAGTTACGGCCAGGGGGATGCCGAGCAGTACTTC. It codes for CASSYGQGDAEQYF.

The chain recombines TRBV25-1 with TRBJ2-7, with D unresolved. Germline CDR1 MGHDK, CDR2 SYGVNS. V lost 1 base to trimming and J lost 2 bases, with 12 bases between them. This CDR3 spans 15 amino acids. The CDR3 here is CASSESHLNPYEQYF. For the CDR3, the DNA is TGTGCCAGCAGTGAATCACACCTCAACCCCTACGAGCAGTACTTC.

The chain has TRBV7-6 and TRBJ1-4; D is uncertain. In germline, CDR1 is SGHVS, CDR2 FNYEAQ. Deletions cut 1 base from V and 8 bases from J, with 23 bases between. The CDR3 covers 18 residues. This CDR3 is CASSLVSRPGAGEEKLFF. CDR3 DNA sequence: TGTGCCAGCAGCTTAGTTAGCCGGCCAGGAGCCGGTGAGGAAAAACTGTTTTTT.

V gene TRBV27 combines with J gene TRBJ1-2, with D uncertain. This CDR3 contains 13 residues. Germline V gene sequence: CDR1 MNHEY, CDR2 SMNVEV (reference sequence). The V and J ends lost 5 bases and 0 bases respectively, with 7 bases between them. The CDR3: CASSGLANYGYTF. Here the CDR3 DNA reads TGTGCCAGCAGTGGTTTAGCTAACTATGGCTACACCTTC.

The rearrangement links TRBV4-1 to TRBJ1-5, with D tentatively TRBD1 (6 bases). Trimming took 0 bases from V and 4 from J, leaving 13 bases between them. Germline CDR1 and CDR2: MGHRA and YSYEKL. There are 16 residues in the CDR3. The CDR3 DNA reads as TGCGCCAGCAGCCAAGAAGGGGGGAGACAAAATCAGCCCCAGCATTTT. Its translation is CASSQEGGRQNQPQHF.

The chain couples TRBV6-4 to TRBJ1-2; D remains ambiguous. V was cut by 0 bases and J by 8 bases, with 22 bases left in between. The CDR3 has 17 residues. Germline CDR1 MRHNA, CDR2 SNTAGT. CDR3 loop: CASSDSKGLGRRGGYTF. CDR3 nucleotide sequence: TGTGCCAGCAGTGACTCGAAGGGTCTTGGCAGAAGAGGCGGCTACACCTTC.

This chain uses TRBV11-2 with TRBJ2-7; D possibly matches TRBD1 or TRBD2 (5 bases each). Germline V CDR1 and CDR2: SGHAT, FQNNGV. The CDR3 runs to 14 residues. V shed 5 bases and J shed 0 bases, with 11 bases lying between them. CDR3 sequence: CASSRDLSSYEQYF. The DNA of the CDR3 is TGTGCCAGCAGCCGGGACCTTAGCTCCTACGAGCAGTACTTC.

This clone occurred once. V usage is TRBV11-2 and J usage is TRBJ2-4; the match to TRBD1 covers 11 bases. This CDR3 spans 17 amino acids. Germline values: CDR1 SGHAT, CDR2 FQNNGV. V was pared by 8 bases and J by 0 bases, with 9 bases of the junction left unmatched. The CDR3 DNA follows: TGTGCCAGCGGGGAGGACAGGGGGCCTTTAGCCAAAAACATTCAGTACTTC. Its translation: CASGEDRGPLAKNIQYF. Full variable domain (outside the CDR3, taken from reference TRBV11-2 and TRBJ2-4): EAGVAQSPRYKIIEKRQSVAFWCNPISGHATLYWYQQILGQGPKLLIQFQNNGVVDDSQLPKDRFSAERLKGVDSTLKIQPAKLEDSAVYLCASGEDRGPLAKNIQYFGAGTRLSVL.

Only a few counts were recorded for this clone. The J gene is TRBJ1-2, the V gene TRBV5-8, with D unclear. CDR1 and CDR2 from the germline V gene are SGHTS and YDEGEE. This CDR3 contains 14 residues. The ends were cut back, 4 bases at V and 2 bases at J, with 12 bases in the middle. The CDR3 spells CASSLLPGNYGYTF. For the CDR3, the DNA is TGTGCCAGCAGCCTCCTACCCGGAAACTATGGCTACACCTTC.

This clone has a single count. The chain uses TRBV18 and TRBJ1-2; 8 bases fit TRBD1. This CDR3 spans 14 amino acids. V lost 5 bases to trimming and J lost 5 bases; unmatched junction nucleotides: 7. The germline V gene has CDR1 KGHSH and CDR2 LQKENI. The CDR3 region is CASSTDRGGYGYTF. CDR3 sequence (DNA): TGTGCCAGCTCAACCGACAGGGGAGGGTATGGCTACACCTTC.

The rearrangement joins TRBV5-6 to TRBJ1-1, with D possibly matching TRBD1 (6 bases). With 0 bases removed from V and 11 bases from J, the gap between germline ends came to 23 bases. There are 16 residues in the CDR3. Germline-derived CDR1 and CDR2 are SGHDT and YYEEEE. The CDR3 here is CASSLGGGGLPALAFF. The DNA for the CDR3 is TGTGCCAGCAGCTTGGGTGGAGGGGGGTTACCCGCCCTCGCTTTCTTT.

CDR3 sequence: CASSQAPRTEAFF. CDR3 in DNA: TGTGCCAGCAGCCAAGCCCCTCGAACTGAAGCTTTCTTT. The genes are TRBV14 and TRBJ1-1; D not certain. CDR1 is SGHDN and CDR2 is FVKESK in the germline V gene. The CDR3 runs to 13 residues. Between the trimmed V and J ends, which lost 1 base and 5 bases, there was a span of 8 bases.

This clone is labeled medium-sized. The J gene is TRBJ1-1, the V gene TRBV11-2; TRBD1 is a possible D gene (6 bases). V was shortened by 0 bases and J by 4 bases, with 12 bases between the two germline ends. The CDR3 totals 15 residues. CDR1 is SGHAT, CDR2 FQNNGV, per germline. CDR3 coding DNA: TGTGCCAGCAGCTTAGACGGGGGCGGGGGCACTGAAGCTTTCTTT. It codes for CASSLDGGGGTEAFF.

The chain employs TRBV7-3 and TRBJ1-2, with D maybe TRBD1 (5 bases). Between the trimmed V and J ends, which lost 5 bases and 5 bases, there was a span of 15 bases. The CDR3 sequence is 14 residues long. The V gene's germline CDR1 is SGHTA and CDR2 FQGTGA. The CDR3 protein is CASSPGGVGYGYTF. The CDR3 DNA reads TGTGCCAGCAGCCCCGGGGGGGTAGGGTATGGCTACACCTTC.

The V and J genes are TRBV10-3 and TRBJ1-5, with D possibly being TRBD1 (5 bases). The CDR3 contains 15 residues. Trimming removed 2 bases from V and 1 base from J, with 9 bases in between. CDR1 is ENHRY, CDR2 SYGVKD, per germline. The CDR3 protein is CAISEPRDSNQPQHF. DNA for the CDR3: TGTGCCATCAGTGAGCCCCGGGACAGCAATCAGCCCCAGCATTTT.

The chain recombines TRBV6-5 with TRBJ1-2; weak D call: TRBD1 (6 bases). Per the germline V gene, CDR1 is MNHEY and CDR2 is SVGAGI. V lost 6 bases, J lost 8 bases, and 16 bases lay in between. The CDR3 has 13 residues. The CDR3, as DNA: TGTGCCAGCAGCCGACAGGTCCTCGAGGGCTACACCTTC. Translated: CASSRQVLEGYTF.

A note on this clone: Other DNA sequences in this sample translate to the same CDR3. The chain recombines TRBV10-3 with TRBJ2-7; D may be TRBD1 or TRBD2 (5 bases each). Germline lookup yields CDR1 ENHRY and CDR2 SYGVKD. The CDR3 has 16 amino acids. Trimming took 0 bases from V and 0 from J, leaving 12 bases between them. In nucleotides, the CDR3 is TGTGCCATCAGTGAGTCCCGGGGCAGTCTCTCCTACGAGCAGTACTTC. Translating gives CAISESRGSLSYEQYF.

This clone was picked up a small number of times. This chain connects TRBV6-1 to TRBJ1-5; 7 nucleotides match TRBD1. The ends lost 10 bases at V and 2 bases at J; junction bases unmatched: 8. The CDR3 sequence is 14 residues long. Germline V CDR1 and CDR2: MNHNS, SASEGT. CDR3 sequence: CANPTGLGNQPQHF. The CDR3 nucleotides read TGTGCCAACCCGACAGGGTTGGGCAATCAGCCCCAGCATTTT.

V usage is TRBV11-2 and J usage is TRBJ1-5, with 8 bases identical to TRBD1. V dropped 5 bases and J dropped 6; count of bases not matched to a gene: 6. The CDR3 is 14 amino acids. CDR1 and CDR2 (germline): SGHAT, FQNNGV. CDR3 residues: CASSRTGRGQPQHF. Here the CDR3 DNA reads TGTGCCAGCAGCCGGACAGGGAGGGGTCAGCCCCAGCATTTT.

V and J are TRBV9 and TRBJ2-3; either TRBD1 or TRBD2 may supply D (5 bases each). The ends were cut back, 3 bases at V and 6 bases at J, with 17 bases in the middle. Germline assignment: CDR1 SGDLS and CDR2 YYNGEE. The CDR3 spans 15 residues. The CDR3 DNA is TGTGCCAGCAGCGGACCGGGACCCCGGACTGATACGCAGTATTTT. Its translation: CASSGPGPRTDTQYF.

V is TRBV6-5 and J is TRBJ1-2; a possible D gene is TRBD1 (6 bases). CDR3 length equals 15 residues. V lost 5 bases, J lost 4 bases, and 17 bases lay in between. Per germline, CDR1 MNHEY and CDR2 SVGAGI. CDR3 residues: CASSGGRGAFYGYTF. The CDR3 bases are TGTGCCAGCAGTGGCGGCAGGGGAGCTTTCTATGGCTACACCTTC.

This clone is large (0.1 to 1%) within its sample. The chain carries TRBV7-2 and TRBJ2-3; D possibly corresponds to TRBD1 (6 bases). The germline gives CDR1 SGHTA, CDR2 FQGNSA. Trimming took 2 bases from V and 2 from J, leaving 11 bases between them. This CDR3 has 15 amino acids. CDR3 protein: CASSLQGMVTDTQYF. The CDR3 DNA follows: TGTGCCAGCAGCTTACAGGGGATGGTCACAGATACGCAGTATTTT.

The rearrangement links TRBV9 to TRBJ2-2, with 7 bases identical to TRBD1. The CDR3 is 15 amino acids. Germline lookup yields CDR1 SGDLS and CDR2 YYNGEE. J lost 4 bases, V lost 4 bases, and 7 bases had no gene match. The CDR3: CASSTRDSSTGELFF. The CDR3 DNA sequence: TGTGCCAGCAGCACCCGGGACAGTTCCACCGGGGAGCTGTTTTTT.

The chain links TRBV4-3 to TRBJ1-2; unclear D gene. From germline, CDR1 is LGHNA and CDR2 YSLEER. The V end lost 0 bases, the J end lost 14 bases, and 16 bases lay between the germline ends. The CDR3 extends over 13 amino acids. Here the CDR3 DNA reads TGCGCCAGCAGCCAAGATATATTCGAGGGTGAGACCTTC. Its protein is CASSQDIFEGETF.

The chain carries TRBV2 and TRBJ2-7; TRBD1 matches at 7 bases. V lost 5 bases, J lost 4 bases, and 5 bases stayed unmatched. The CDR3 has 13 residues. The germline CDR1 and CDR2 sequences are SNHLY and FYNNEI. This CDR3 reads CASSWDRSYEQYF. CDR3 DNA sequence: TGTGCCAGCAGTTGGGACAGAAGTTACGAGCAGTACTTC.

The chain is built from TRBV4-1 and TRBJ2-7, with D uncertain. Looked up from germline, CDR1 is MGHRA and CDR2 is YSYEKL. The CDR3 runs 14 residues. Trimming left V 0 bases short and J 9 bases short, with 15 bases between. In DNA form, the CDR3 reads TGCGCCAGCAGCCAAGAGCGGTGGGGATTCGGGCAGTACTTC. Protein product: CASSQERWGFGQYF.